The clone carrying this TCR beta chain was seen repeatedly, ten times or more. TCRdb re-analysed the 5' RACE reads in MiXCR, keeping a single row per CDR3 protein. Among approximately 20,000 distinct CDR3 sequences listed, less than 9.5% were seen once. The record originates from a study of spatial heterogeneity in lung cancer. Study overall: Available follow-up PBMC samples, collected a median of about 2 years post-resection, were sequenced. Among detected sequences, beta-chain ones consistently exceeded alpha-chain ones in number.

Noted time point: blood at routine non-recurrence follow-up after resection. Sequencing was performed on whole RNA extracted from tumor and nontumor lung tissue, or from frozen PBMC, and the material was left unsorted. The specimen comprised PBMCs, sampled at follow-up. The TCR comes from a male donor with early-stage non-small cell lung cancer.

The CDR3 coding sequence is TGTGCCTGGGGACGGACTAATTCACCCCTCCACTTT. Encoded protein: CAWGRTNSPLHF. The genes are TRBV30 and TRBJ1-6, with D hard to call. The CDR3 totals 12 residues. Between the trimmed V and J ends, which lost 5 bases and 6 bases, there was a span of 8 bases. Germline loops: CDR1 GTSNPN, CDR2 SVGIG (reference sequence).